This T cell receptor beta chain was sequenced in a study of HIV-infected patients and healthy controls. At the level of the study: All patients had undetectable virus after a further year of therapy, about 70% of the 16 by the second bleed.

Follow-up blood was drawn about 14 weeks, roughly three months, after antiretroviral therapy began. The repertoire came from unfractionated whole blood and reflected all unsorted peripheral T cells. Alpha and beta constant-region primers primed reverse transcription of around 500 ng RNA. Using multiplexing indices, alpha and beta chain libraries were generated apart by chain-specific third strand synthesis. TCRdb reprocessed the 5' RACE reads via MiXCR and lists one record per CDR3 protein. There are some 9,600 distinct CDR3 sequences in the sample; 5.5% to 7% occur only once, and about 26% lies in the top ten. As to this clonotype: Antigen unknown.

V was trimmed by 8 bases and J by 0 bases, leaving 8 bases between them. The CDR3 runs to 12 residues. Germline V gives CDR1 ENHRY, CDR2 SYGVKD. Study results and caveats: Healthy control repertoires had roughly threefold more distinct CDR3s than untreated HIV+ repertoires, and higher Shannon diversity. The authors saw processing only sixteen HIV-infected individuals as a major limitation on generality.

The input for sequencing was blood, taken during antiretroviral therapy. V usage is TRBV10-3 and J usage is TRBJ2-7, with D hard to call. The origin of this receptor is an adult with HIV infection. The donor label of this sample is uncertain. The CDR3: CAIAPSSYEQYF. For the CDR3, the DNA is TGTGCCATCGCCCCCAGCTCCTACGAGCAGTACTTC.